This is a list of T cell receptor beta chains from one sample in a study of blood T cell repertoires in COVID-19. The repertoire was sequenced with immunoSEQ multiplex PCR; TCRdb's copy has only in-frame clones and lacks some. The table has under 250,000 clones, 70% to 90% seen once; the top ten hold 4.3%. Sequencing input: PBMCs or T cells enriched from blood (not recorded which). These receptors all come from a man aged 25 to 40 with acute COVID-19. The CDR3 runs from the conserved cysteine through the conserved F or W. The D gene is left open where the match is weak. Clone sizes are given selectively: once, few, many, or a class where the clone is expanded.

NA,TRBV19,TRBJ1-5,16,NA,TGTGCCAGTAGTATAGATCCCTCAAACCGCGATCAGCCCCAGCATTTT,CASSIDPSNRDQPQHF
TRBD2,TRBV2,TRBJ2-3,15,NA,TGTGCCAGCAGCGGAGCGGGGGCCAGCACAGATACGCAGTATTTT,CASSGAGASTDTQYF
TRBD1,TRBV28,TRBJ1-3,14,NA,TGTGCCAGCAGTTCGTCGGACAGGGGGAACACCATATATTTT,CASSSSDRGNTIYF
NA,TRBV5-4,TRBJ1-2,16,NA,TGTGCCAGCAGCTTGTCGGCGGACAGAGCAATCTATGGCTACACCTTC,CASSLSADRAIYGYTF
NA,TRBV5-1,TRBJ1-4,13,few,TGCGCCAGCAGCGTATCAGACAGGGAAAAACTGTTTTTT,CASSVSDREKLFF
NA,TRBV30,TRBJ1-2,13,NA,TGTGCCTGGAGGGAGGGACCGGTCTATGGCTACACCTTC,CAWREGPVYGYTF
NA,TRBV29-1,TRBJ1-1,10,few,TGCAGCTCCGGGGACACTGAAGCTTTCTTT,CSSGDTEAFF
TRBD1,TRBV9,TRBJ1-6,15,NA,TGTGCCAGCAGCGGAGGACAGGGTTATGGCTCACCCCTCCACTTT,CASSGGQGYGSPLHF
TRBD1,TRBV5-5,TRBJ2-7,14,NA,TGTGCCAGCAGCTTGACAGGGGGTAGCGACGAGCAGTACTTC,CASSLTGGSDEQYF
TRBD1,TRBV3-1/TRBV3-2,TRBJ1-5,15,NA,TGTGCCAGCAGCCCACGGACAGGCGCAAATCAGCCCCAGCATTTT,CASSPRTGANQPQHF
NA,TRBV28,TRBJ1-2,12,NA,TGTGCCAGCAGCCGCGGGGCCTATGGCTACACCTTC,CASSRGAYGYTF
NA,TRBV18,TRBJ2-3,15,NA,TGTGCCAGCTCACCACGACAGGCAAGCACAGATACGCAGTATTTT,CASSPRQASTDTQYF
TRBD1,TRBV5-5,TRBJ1-4,15,NA,TGTGCCAGCAGCTTTACAGGGGCCGCACATGAAAAACTGTTTTTT,CASSFTGAAHEKLFF
NA,TRBV2,TRBJ1-2,13,NA,TGTGCCAGCACTGGTGACAGGTATGCTGGCTACACCTTC,CASTGDRYAGYTF
NA,TRBV6-5,TRBJ1-2,13,many,TGTGCCAGCAGTTGGGACTCCCTAGATGGCTACACCTTC,CASSWDSLDGYTF
TRBD1,TRBV29-1,TRBJ2-7,14,NA,TGCAGCGTTACGGGACAGGGACACTCCTACGAGCAGTACTTC,CSVTGQGHSYEQYF
NA,TRBV12-3/TRBV12-4,TRBJ1-1,13,NA,TGTGCCAGCAGTTTGGGGGGGTTCACTGAAGCTTTCTTT,CASSLGGFTEAFF
NA,TRBV7-9,TRBJ1-4,15,NA,TGTGCCAGCAGCTTAGGCCGGGTGGAGAATGAAAAACTGTTTTTT,CASSLGRVENEKLFF
NA,TRBV6-5,TRBJ1-3,11,NA,TGTGCCAGTTCGGGAAGGAACACCATATATTTT,CASSGRNTIYF
NA,TRBV12-5,TRBJ1-5,13,NA,TGTGCTAGTGCCTTCGGGGGGAATCAGCCCCAGCATTTT,CASAFGGNQPQHF